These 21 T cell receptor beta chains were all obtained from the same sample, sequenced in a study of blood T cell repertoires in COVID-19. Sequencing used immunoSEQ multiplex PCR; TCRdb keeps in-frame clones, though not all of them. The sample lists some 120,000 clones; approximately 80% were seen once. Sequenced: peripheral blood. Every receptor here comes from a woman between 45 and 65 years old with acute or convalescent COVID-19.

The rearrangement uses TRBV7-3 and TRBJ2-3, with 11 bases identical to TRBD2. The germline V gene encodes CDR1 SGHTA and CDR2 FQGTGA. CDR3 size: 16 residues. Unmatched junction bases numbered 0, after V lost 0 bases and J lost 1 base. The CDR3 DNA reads TGTGCCAGCAGCTTAACGACTAGCGGGGGCACAGATACGCAGTATTTT. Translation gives CASSLTTSGGTDTQYF.

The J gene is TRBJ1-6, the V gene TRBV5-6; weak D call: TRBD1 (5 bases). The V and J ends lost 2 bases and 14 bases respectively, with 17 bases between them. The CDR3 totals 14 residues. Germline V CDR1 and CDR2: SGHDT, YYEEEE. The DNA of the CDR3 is TGTGCCAGCAGCTTTCCGCGAGGCGGGACTTCCCTCCACTTT. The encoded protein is CASSFPRGGTSLHF.

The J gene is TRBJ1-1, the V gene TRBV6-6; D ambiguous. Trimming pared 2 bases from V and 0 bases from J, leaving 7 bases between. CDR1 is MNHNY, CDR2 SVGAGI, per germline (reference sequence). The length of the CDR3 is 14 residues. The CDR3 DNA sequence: TGTGCCAGCAGTTACGGAGGAATGAACACTGAAGCTTTCTTT. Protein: CASSYGGMNTEAFF.

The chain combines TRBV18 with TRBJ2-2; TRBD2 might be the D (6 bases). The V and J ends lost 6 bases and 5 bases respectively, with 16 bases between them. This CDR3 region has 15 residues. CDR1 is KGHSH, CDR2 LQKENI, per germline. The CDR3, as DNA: TGTGCCAGCTCCCGAGCATCGGGGGAAACCGGGGAGCTGTTTTTT. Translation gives CASSRASGETGELFF.

The CDR3 coding sequence is TGTGCCAGCAGTTTAGGACTGGATGGCAATCAGCCCCAGCATTTT. Amino acid sequence: CASSLGLDGNQPQHF. The rearrangement uses TRBV6-5 and TRBJ1-5; D is undetermined. The CDR3 length is 15 residues. The germline V gene has CDR1 MNHEY and CDR2 SVGAGI. Trimming cost V 4 bases and J 2 bases, with 12 bases left between them.

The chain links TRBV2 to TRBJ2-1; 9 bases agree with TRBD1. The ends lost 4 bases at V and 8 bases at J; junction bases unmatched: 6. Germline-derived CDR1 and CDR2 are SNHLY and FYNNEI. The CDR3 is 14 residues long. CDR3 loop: CASSAGQGYDEQFF. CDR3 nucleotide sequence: TGTGCCAGCAGTGCGGGACAGGGTTACGATGAGCAGTTCTTC.

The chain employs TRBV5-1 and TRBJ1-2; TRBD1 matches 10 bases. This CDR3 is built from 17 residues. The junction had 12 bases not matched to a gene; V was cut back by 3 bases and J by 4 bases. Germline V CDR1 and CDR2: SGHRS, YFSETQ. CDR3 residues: CASSYSGTGASSYGYTF. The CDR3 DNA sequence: TGCGCCAGCAGCTACTCCGGGACAGGGGCTTCTAGCTATGGCTACACCTTC.

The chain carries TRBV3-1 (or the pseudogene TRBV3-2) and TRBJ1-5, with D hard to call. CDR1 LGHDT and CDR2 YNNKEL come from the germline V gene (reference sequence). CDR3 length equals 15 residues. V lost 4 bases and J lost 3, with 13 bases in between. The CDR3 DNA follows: TGTGCCAGCAGCCCAAGCGGGGTGTCCAATCAGCCCCAGCATTTT. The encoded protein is CASSPSGVSNQPQHF.

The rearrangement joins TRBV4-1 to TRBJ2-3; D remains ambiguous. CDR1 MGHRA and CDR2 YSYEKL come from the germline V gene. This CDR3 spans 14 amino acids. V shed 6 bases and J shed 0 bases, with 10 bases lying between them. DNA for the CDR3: TGCGCCAGCAGAGCATCGACAAGCACAGATACGCAGTATTTT. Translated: CASRASTSTDTQYF.

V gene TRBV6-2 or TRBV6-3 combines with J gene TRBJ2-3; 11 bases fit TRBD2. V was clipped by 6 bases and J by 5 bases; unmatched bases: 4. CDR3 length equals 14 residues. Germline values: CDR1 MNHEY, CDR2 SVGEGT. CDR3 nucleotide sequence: TGTGCCAGCAGCCCTCTAGCGGGGGGAGATACGCAGTATTTT. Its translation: CASSPLAGGDTQYF.

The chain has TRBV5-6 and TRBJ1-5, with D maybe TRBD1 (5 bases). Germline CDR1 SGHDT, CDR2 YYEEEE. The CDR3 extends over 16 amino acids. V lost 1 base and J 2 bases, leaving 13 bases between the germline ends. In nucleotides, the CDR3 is TGTGCCAGCAGCTTGAACGCAGGGTTTGGCAATCAGCCCCAGCATTTT. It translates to CASSLNAGFGNQPQHF.

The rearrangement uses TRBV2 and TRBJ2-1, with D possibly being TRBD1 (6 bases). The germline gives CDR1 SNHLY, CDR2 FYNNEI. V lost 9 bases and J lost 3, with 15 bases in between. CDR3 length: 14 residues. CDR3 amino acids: CAREQGTGYNEQFF. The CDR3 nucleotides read TGTGCCAGAGAGCAGGGGACGGGCTACAATGAGCAGTTCTTC. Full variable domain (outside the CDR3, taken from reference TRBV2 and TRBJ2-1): EPEVTQTPSHQVTQMGQEVILRCVPISNHLYFYWYRQILGQKVEFLVSFYNNEISEKSEIFDDQFSVERPDGSNFTLKIRSTKLEDSAMYFCAREQGTGYNEQFFGPGTRLTVL.

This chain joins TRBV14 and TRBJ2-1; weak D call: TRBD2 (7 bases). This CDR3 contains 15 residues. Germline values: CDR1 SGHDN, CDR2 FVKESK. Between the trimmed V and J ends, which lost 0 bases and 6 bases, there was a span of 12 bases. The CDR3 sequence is CASSQETGGSNEQFF. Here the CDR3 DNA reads TGTGCCAGCAGCCAAGAAACGGGGGGCTCCAATGAGCAGTTCTTC.

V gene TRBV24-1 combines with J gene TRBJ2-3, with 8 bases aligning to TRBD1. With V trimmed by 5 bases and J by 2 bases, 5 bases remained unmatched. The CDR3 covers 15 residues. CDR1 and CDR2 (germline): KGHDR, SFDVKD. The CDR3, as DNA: TGTGCCACCAGTGGAGGACAGGGATACACAGATACGCAGTATTTT. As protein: CATSGGQGYTDTQYF.

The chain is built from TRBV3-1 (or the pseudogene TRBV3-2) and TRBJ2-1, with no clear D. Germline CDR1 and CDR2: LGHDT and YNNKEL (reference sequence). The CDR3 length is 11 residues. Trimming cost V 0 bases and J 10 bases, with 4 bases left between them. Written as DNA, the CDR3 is TGTGCCAGCAGCCAAGATATAGAGCAGTTCTTC. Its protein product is CASSQDIEQFF.

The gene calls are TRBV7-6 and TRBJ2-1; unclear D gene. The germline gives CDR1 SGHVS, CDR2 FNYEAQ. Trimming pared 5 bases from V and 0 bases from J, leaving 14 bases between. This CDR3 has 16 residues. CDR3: CASSLAPWSSYNEQFF. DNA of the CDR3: TGTGCCAGCAGCCTGGCCCCGTGGAGCTCCTACAATGAGCAGTTCTTC.

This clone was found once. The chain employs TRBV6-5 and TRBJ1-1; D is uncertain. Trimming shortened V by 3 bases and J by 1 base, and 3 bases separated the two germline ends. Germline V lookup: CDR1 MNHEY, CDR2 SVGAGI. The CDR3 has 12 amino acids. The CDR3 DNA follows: TGTGCCAGCAGTTATCGGAACACTGAAGCTTTCTTT. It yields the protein CASSYRNTEAFF.

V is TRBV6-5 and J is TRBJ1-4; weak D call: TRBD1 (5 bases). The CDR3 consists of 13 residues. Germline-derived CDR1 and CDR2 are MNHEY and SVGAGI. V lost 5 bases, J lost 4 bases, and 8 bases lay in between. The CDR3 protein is CASSRGINEKLFF. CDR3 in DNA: TGTGCCAGCAGTCGGGGGATTAATGAAAAACTGTTTTTT.

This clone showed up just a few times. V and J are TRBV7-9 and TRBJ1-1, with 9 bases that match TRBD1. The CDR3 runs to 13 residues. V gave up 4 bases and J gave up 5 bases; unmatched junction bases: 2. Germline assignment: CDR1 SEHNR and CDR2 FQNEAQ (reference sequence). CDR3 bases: TGTGCCAGCAGCTCACAGGGGGCGACTGAAGCTTTCTTT. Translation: CASSSQGATEAFF. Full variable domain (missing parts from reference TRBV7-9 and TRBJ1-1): DTGVSQNPRHKITKRGQNVTFRCDPISEHNRLYWYRQTLGQGPEFLTYFQNEAQLEKSRLLSDRFSAERPKGSFSTLEIQRTEQGDSAMYLCASSSQGATEAFFGQGTRLTVV.

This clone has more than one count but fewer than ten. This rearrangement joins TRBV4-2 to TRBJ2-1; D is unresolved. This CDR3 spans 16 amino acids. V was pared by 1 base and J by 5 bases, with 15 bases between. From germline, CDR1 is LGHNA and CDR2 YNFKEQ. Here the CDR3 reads CASSQVRSHGDNEQFF. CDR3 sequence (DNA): TGTGCCAGCAGCCAAGTTAGGTCGCACGGAGACAATGAGCAGTTCTTC.

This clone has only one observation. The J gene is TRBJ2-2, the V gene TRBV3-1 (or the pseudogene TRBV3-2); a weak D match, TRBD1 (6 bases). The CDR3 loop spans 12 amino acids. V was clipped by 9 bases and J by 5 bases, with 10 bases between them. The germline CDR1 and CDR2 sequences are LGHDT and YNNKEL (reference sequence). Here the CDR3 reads CASRQVTGELFF. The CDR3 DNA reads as TGTGCCAGTCGACAGGTGACCGGGGAGCTGTTTTTT.